This T cell receptor beta chain was recovered during a study of glioma-infiltrating T cells after dendritic cell vaccination. For the study at large: Dendritic cell vaccine was injected intradermally three times, biweekly.

Time point reported: after dendritic cell vaccination, including at tumor progression/relapse. No glioblastoma patient carried an isocitrate dehydrogenase mutation. The immunoSEQ assay amplified TCRB CDR3 from up to 2 ug DNA. Primers: 60 V beta forward and 13 J beta reverse. The assay was immunoSEQ multiplex PCR, and TCRdb's table has in-frame clones only and misses some. The sample includes 100,000 or so clones, almost 90% of them seen just once. The CDR3 spans 15 residues. V dropped 3 bases and J dropped 1 base, with 13 bases sitting between them. CDR1 and CDR2 from the germline V gene are SGHRS and YFSETQ.

This material consisted of blood, taken after dendritic cell vaccination. This chain uses TRBV5-1 with TRBJ1-2; D is perhaps TRBD1 (5 bases). This clonotype was sampled from a human donor with glioblastoma. This CDR3 reads CASSSPAGGNYGYTF. DNA of the CDR3: TGCGCCAGCAGCTCGCCGGCGGGGGGTAACTATGGCTACACCTTC.